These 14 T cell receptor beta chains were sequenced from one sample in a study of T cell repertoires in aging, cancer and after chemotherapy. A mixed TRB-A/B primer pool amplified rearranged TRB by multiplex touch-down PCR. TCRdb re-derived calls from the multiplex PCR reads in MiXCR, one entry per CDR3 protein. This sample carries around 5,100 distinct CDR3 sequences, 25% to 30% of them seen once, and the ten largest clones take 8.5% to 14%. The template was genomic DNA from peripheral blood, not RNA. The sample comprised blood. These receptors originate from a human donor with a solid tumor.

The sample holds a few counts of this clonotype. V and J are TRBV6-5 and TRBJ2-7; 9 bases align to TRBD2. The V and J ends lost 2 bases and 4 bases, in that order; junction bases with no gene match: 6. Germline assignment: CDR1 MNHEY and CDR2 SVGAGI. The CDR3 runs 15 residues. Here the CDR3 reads CASSYRRGGHYEQYF. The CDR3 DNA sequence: TGTGCCAGCAGTTACAGGCGGGGGGGCCATTACGAGCAGTACTTC.

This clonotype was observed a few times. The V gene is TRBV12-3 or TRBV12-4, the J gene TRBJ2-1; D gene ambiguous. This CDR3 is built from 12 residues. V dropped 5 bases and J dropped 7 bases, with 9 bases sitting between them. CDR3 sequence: CASSPEINEQFF. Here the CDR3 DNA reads TGTGCCAGCAGTCCCGAGATAAATGAGCAGTTCTTC.

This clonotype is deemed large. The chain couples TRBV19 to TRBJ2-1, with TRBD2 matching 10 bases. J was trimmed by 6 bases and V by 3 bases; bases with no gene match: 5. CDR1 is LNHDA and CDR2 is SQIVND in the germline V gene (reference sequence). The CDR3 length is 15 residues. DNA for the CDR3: TGTGCCAGTAGTATTTCGTCTAGCGGGGGCAATGAGCAGTTCTTC. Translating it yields CASSISSSGGNEQFF.

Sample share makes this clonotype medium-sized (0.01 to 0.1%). The CDR3, as DNA: TGTGCCAGCAGCTTAACGGGGGGGCCGGAGACCCAGTACTTC. Its protein is CASSLTGGPETQYF. The V call is TRBV7-3, the J call TRBJ2-5; tentatively, D is TRBD2 (7 bases). Germline loops: CDR1 SGHTA, CDR2 FQGTGA. Trimming cost V 0 bases and J 5 bases, with 10 bases left between them. This CDR3 has 14 residues.

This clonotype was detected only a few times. CDR3 loop: CASSLEVNTEAFF. The CDR3 DNA sequence: TGTGCCAGCAGCTTAGAAGTAAACACTGAAGCTTTCTTT. The chain is built from TRBV7-9 and TRBJ1-1; D gene uncertain. This CDR3 has 13 amino acids. Trimming shortened V by 1 base and J by 2 bases, and 5 bases separated the two germline ends. Germline V gene sequence: CDR1 SEHNR, CDR2 FQNEAQ (reference sequence).

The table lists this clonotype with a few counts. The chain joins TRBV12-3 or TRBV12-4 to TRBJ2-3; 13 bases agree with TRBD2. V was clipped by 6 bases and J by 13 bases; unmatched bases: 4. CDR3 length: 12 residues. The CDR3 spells CASRLGTSGEYF. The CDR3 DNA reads TGTGCCAGCAGACTCGGGACTAGCGGGGAGTATTTT.

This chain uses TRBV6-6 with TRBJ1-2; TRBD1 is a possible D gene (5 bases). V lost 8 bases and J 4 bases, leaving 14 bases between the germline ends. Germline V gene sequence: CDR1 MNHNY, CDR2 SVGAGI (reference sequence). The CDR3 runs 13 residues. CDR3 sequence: CASRGGGSYGYTF. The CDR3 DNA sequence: TGTGCCAGCCGGGGGGGTGGGAGCTATGGCTACACCTTC.

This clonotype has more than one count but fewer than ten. The DNA of the CDR3 is TGTGCCAGCAGCTTAAGCCCAACTAGCGGTAGCACAGATACGCAGTATTTT. As protein: CASSLSPTSGSTDTQYF. The chain combines TRBV7-2 with TRBJ2-3, with 8 positions matching TRBD2. CDR3 length: 17 residues. CDR1 SGHTA and CDR2 FQGNSA come from the germline V gene. Unmatched junction bases numbered 7, after V lost 2 bases and J lost 0 bases.

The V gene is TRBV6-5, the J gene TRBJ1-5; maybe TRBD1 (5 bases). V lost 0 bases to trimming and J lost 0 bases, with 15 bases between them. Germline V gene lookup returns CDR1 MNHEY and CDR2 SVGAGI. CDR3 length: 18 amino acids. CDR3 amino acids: CASSYSYRTQYSNQPQHF. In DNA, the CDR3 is TGTGCCAGCAGTTACTCGTACAGGACACAATATAGCAATCAGCCCCAGCATTTT.

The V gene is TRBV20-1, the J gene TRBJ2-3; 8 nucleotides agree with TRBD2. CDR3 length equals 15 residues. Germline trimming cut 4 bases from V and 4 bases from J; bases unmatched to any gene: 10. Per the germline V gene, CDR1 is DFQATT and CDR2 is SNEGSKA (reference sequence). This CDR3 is CSATRSSGFADTQYF. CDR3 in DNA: TGCAGTGCTACAAGATCTAGCGGGTTCGCAGATACGCAGTATTTT.

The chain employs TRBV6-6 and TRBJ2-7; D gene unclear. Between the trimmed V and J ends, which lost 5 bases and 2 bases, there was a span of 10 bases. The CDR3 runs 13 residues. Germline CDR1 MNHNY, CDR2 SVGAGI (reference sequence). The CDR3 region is CASSTTRPYEQYF. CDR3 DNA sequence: TGTGCCAGCAGTACAACAAGACCCTACGAGCAGTACTTC.

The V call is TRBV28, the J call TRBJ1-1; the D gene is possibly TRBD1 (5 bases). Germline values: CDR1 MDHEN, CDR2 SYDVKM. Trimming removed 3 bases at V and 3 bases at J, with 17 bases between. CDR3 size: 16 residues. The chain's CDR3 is CASSFSRIGEDTEAFF. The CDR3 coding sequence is TGTGCCAGCAGTTTTTCCAGAATAGGGGAGGACACTGAAGCTTTCTTT. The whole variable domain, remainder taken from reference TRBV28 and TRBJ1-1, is DVKVTQSSRYLVKRTGEKVFLECVQDMDHENMFWYRQDPGLGLRLIYFSYDVKMKEKGDIPEGYSVSREKKERFSLILESASTNQTSMYLCASSFSRIGEDTEAFFGQGTRLTVV.

CDR3 sequence: CASRTLKPGTDSGNTIYF. Here the CDR3 DNA reads TGTGCCAGCAGAACGCTTAAACCTGGGACCGACTCTGGAAACACCATATATTTT. The chain uses TRBV6-5 and TRBJ1-3; D may be TRBD1 (5 bases). The germline gives CDR1 MNHEY, CDR2 SVGAGI. Trimming removed 6 bases from V and 0 bases from J, with 21 bases in between. This CDR3 comprises 18 residues.

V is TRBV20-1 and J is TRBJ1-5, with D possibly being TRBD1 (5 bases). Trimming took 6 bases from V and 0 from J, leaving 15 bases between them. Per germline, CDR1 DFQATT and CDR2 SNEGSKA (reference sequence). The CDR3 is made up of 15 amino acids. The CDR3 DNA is TGCAGTGCCCTATCGGGGCAGTATAGCAATCAGCCCCAGCATTTT. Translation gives CSALSGQYSNQPQHF.